This entry features one T cell receptor beta chain sequence. This sample was included in a study of control samples from healthy donors and cancer patients. Data came from immunoSEQ multiplex PCR; TCRdb stores just in-frame clones and leaves some out. The sample yields 99,000 or so clones, about 80% seen once. The sample consisted of blood. The sequence came from a woman between 50 and 59 years old in good health.

The CDR3 DNA is TGTGCCAGTAGTAACCCGGGCCTCCTTGGGGCCAAAAACATTCAGTACTTC. It yields the protein CASSNPGLLGAKNIQYF. The V gene is TRBV19, the J gene TRBJ2-4, with D unclear. Germline V gene lookup returns CDR1 LNHDA and CDR2 SQIVND (reference sequence). The CDR3 extends over 17 amino acids. V dropped 4 bases and J dropped 1 base, with 17 bases sitting between them.